This T cell receptor (beta chain) was captured by sequencing in a study of shared clonotypes between healthy human individuals (TCRdb year 2020). Background for the entire study: The cohort comprised a couple of women and a few men aged 18 to 49 years. For each donor, CD4 naive and CD4 memory were each given three plates, CD8 naive was given two plates, and CD8 memory was given one plate. The study deeply sequenced blood TCR repertoires of five healthy adults to estimate repertoire size and the extent of clonotype sharing between individuals. Different laboratories and diverse techniques were used to prepare libraries and sequence TCR repertoires, to increase sequencing depth and limit assay-specific biases. Leukapheresis yielded between about 0.94 and 8.9 billion PBMCs per donor. What the work shows at the level of the full study, not this receptor alone: Sharing across several donors was observed for around 4.8% of naive CD4, over 3% of naive CD8, 2% to 2.5% of memory CD4, and roughly 0.4% of memory CD8 clonotypes. Compared with non-shared clonotypes, clonotypes shared by all four sorted-subset donors had higher generation probabilities. Even with the large sequencing depth, rarefaction of the sorted-subset datasets indicated that sequencing was incomplete. Larger estimated clonotype richness was generally found for naive subsets than for memory subsets. Pairwise subsampling indicated that sequencing depth was expected to affect the degree of clonotype sharing among donors. Because the study included a small number of donors, the genetic and exposure-history diversity represented was limited. Sampling was restricted to blood, and TCR repertoires in tissue are likely to differ from TCR repertoires in blood.

Using the deep immunoSEQ assay, TCR CDR3 regions were amplified from genomic DNA by multiplex PCR. Genomic DNA extracted from each cell subset was distributed evenly over all wells of several immunoSEQ 96-well plates, and each plate served as one replicate. For sorted subsets, each replicate PCR was loaded with approximately 200 ng genomic DNA, equivalent to approximately 33,000 T cell genomes. The purified libraries were quantified using a Qubit 3.0 fluorometer, sized with a Bioanalyzer 2100, and then quantified again using the KAPA Library Quantification kit. Every immunoSEQ 96-well plate was sequenced on a dedicated single-read 150-cycle Illumina NextSeq 550 flow cell. The published analysis was carried out like this. Because only junctional sequences without quality scores were contained in the immunoSEQ output, filtering matching that applied to full-length reads could not be performed. Sequences were annotated with PyIR, a Python wrapper for IgBLAST v1.9, and V/J genes and CDR3 were assigned using IMGT germline references. Reads with weak V/J assignments (E-value above 1e-6), missing CDR3, stop codons, out-of-frame junctions, or ambiguous translated residues were removed. A V3J clonotype was defined by an identical inferred V gene, J gene, and CDR3 amino acid sequence. Percentage overlap between repertoires was calculated by dividing the number of shared unique clonotypes by the size of the smaller repertoire. Repertoire richness was assessed with RTK rarefaction, the Chao1 estimator, and Recon v2.1 estimates of unobserved clonotypes. Generation probabilities for all TCRbeta clonotypes obtained by the gDNA method from a handful of donors were computed using OLGA. What TCRdb holds here is the immuneACCESS table cut down to in-frame rearrangements. Part of the clones is not present; checked against another copy, under half of the missing clones reflect an unresolved V gene, and the others are unexplained. That table furnishes V, J and clone size, whereas the DNA furnished D and trimming. This sample has some 2,100,000 clones in its table, and roughly 91% of those were observed once. In total, the top ten clones hold 1.5% to 2% of the sample.

A note on this clone: Its antigen is not yet known. The input lacks base qualities; no much larger clone sits a single base away.

For the CD8 naive samples, CD45RO-negative cells were positively selected for CCR7, yielding a CD45RA+CCR7+ population from which TemRA cells were excluded. Donors were healthy HIV-negative adults with no recently reported acute infections or vaccinations. Every donor was a Caucasian adult living in Nashville, Tennessee, USA. Blood was collected by leukapheresis, and PBMCs were isolated by Ficoll-Histopaque density gradient centrifugation and then cryopreserved in liquid nitrogen vapor phase. Purity and quantity of every magnetically sorted T cell population were checked by analytical flow cytometry. From each sorted fraction, genomic DNA was isolated and quantified by UV absorbance on a Nanodrop 2000c. From V the trimming removes 4 bases and from J it removes 4 bases, while the gene matches leave 8 bases of the junction unaccounted for. The CDR3, from cysteine to phenylalanine, totals 15 residues. Just CDR3 DNA is preserved here, 45 bases in frame from base 1. CDR1 and CDR2 are drawn from the germline V gene (reference sequence): SEHNR, FQNEAQ.

The TCR comes from a man aged 18 to 29 in good health. Some clones in this sample may be carry-over from other donors' samples. Specimen: naive CD8+ T cells from PBMCs. The meaning of the sample's cell subset or site label: CD45RA+CCR7+. Here the chain combines TRBV7-9 and TRBJ1-2; a stretch of 8 junction bases matches TRBD1. CDR3 region: CASSSERTGIYGYTF. The nucleotide sequence reads as follows: TGTGCCAGCAGCTCTGAAAGGACAGGGATCTATGGCTACACCTTC. Outside the CDR3, residues come from the reference TRBV7-9 and TRBJ1-2 proteins, so the full variable domain is: DTGVSQNPRHKITKRGQNVTFRCDPISEHNRLYWYRQTLGQGPEFLTYFQNEAQLEKSRLLSDRFSAERPKGSFSTLEIQRTEQGDSAMYLCASSSERTGIYGYTFGSGTRLTVV.